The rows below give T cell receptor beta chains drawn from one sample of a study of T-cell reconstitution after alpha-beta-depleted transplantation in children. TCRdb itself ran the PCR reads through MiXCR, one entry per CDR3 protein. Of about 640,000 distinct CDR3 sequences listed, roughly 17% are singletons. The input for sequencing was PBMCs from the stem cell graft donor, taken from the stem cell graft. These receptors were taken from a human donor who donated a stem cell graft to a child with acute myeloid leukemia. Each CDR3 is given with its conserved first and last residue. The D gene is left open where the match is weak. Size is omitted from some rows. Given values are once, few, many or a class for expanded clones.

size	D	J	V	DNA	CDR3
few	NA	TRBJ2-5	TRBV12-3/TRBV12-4	TGTGCCAGCAGTCCCAGTGGGCTAGTTTTGACTTCGAAAGAGACCCAGTACTTC	CASSPSGLVLTSKETQYF
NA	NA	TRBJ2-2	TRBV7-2	TGTGCCAGCAGCTTTACAGGGCGGACCGGGGAGCTGTTTTTT	CASSFTGRTGELFF
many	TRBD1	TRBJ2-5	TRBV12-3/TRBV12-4	TGTGCCAGCAGTTTAGTCGGGACAGGGGGGGAGACCCAGTACTTC	CASSLVGTGGETQYF
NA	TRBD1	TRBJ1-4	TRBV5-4	TGTGCCAGCAGCTTGGATCTGCAGGGGGGGAATGAAAAACTGTTTTTT	CASSLDLQGGNEKLFF
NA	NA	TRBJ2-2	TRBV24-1	TGTGCCACCAGTGATTTGCCTCGACAGGATCGGTCCGGGGAGCTGTTTTTT	CATSDLPRQDRSGELFF
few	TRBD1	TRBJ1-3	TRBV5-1	TGCGCCAGCAGCTTGGACGGACAGGCTGGAAACACCATATATTTT	CASSLDGQAGNTIYF
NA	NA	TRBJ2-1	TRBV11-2	TGTGCCAGCAGCCCGTATCCCAGACTAACGCCGCTAGACCAGGCGAATGAGCAGTTCTTC	CASSPYPRLTPLDQANEQFF
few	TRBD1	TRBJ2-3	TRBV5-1	TGCGCCAGCAGCTTGCGGACAGGGGATACGCAGTATTTT	CASSLRTGDTQYF
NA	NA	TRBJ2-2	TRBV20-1	TGCAGTGCTAGAGATTCTGGGGCGCCGGCGAACACCGGGGAGCTGTTTTTT	CSARDSGAPANTGELFF
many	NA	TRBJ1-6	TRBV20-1	TGCAGTGCTAGAGATCGGGCCGCGAGCTCCTATAATTCACCCCTCCACTTT	CSARDRAASSYNSPLHF
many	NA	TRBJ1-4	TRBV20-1	TGCAGTGCTAGTATTTCCAGGGCGGCGGAAAAACTGTTTTTT	CSASISRAAEKLFF
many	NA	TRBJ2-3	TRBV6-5	TGTGCCAGCAGTTTATCTACGCACTACAGGGTTGGAACAGATACGCAGTATTTT	CASSLSTHYRVGTDTQYF
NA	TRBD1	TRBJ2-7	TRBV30	TGTGCCTGGGGACAGGGGCCCTACGAGCAGTACTTC	CAWGQGPYEQYF
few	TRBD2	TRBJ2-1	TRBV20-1	TGCAGTGCTAGAGATCGTGCGGGGGGGTACCACAATGAGCAGTTCTTC	CSARDRAGGYHNEQFF
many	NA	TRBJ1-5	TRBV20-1	TGCAGTGCAAAGGGACACATCAATCAGCCCCAGCATTTT	CSAKGHINQPQHF
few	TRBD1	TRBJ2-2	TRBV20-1	TGCAGTGCTAGATATCCAGGACAGGGATCGTGGAACACCGGGGAGCTGTTTTTT	CSARYPGQGSWNTGELFF
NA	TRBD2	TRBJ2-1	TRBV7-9	TGTGCCAGCACGCTGACTAGCGGCCTGAAGGGGGGCAATGAGCAGTTCTTC	CASTLTSGLKGGNEQFF
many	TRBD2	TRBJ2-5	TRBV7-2	TGTGCCAGCAGCTTAGTTAGCGGGGCTCAAGAGACCCAGTACTTC	CASSLVSGAQETQYF
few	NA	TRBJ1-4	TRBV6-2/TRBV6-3	TGTGCCAGCAGTTACTCGTCCGAGAATGAAAAACTGTTTTTT	CASSYSSENEKLFF
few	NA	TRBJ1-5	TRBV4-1	TGCGCCAGCAGCCAATCTGAACACTCTAGCAATCAGCCCCAGCATTTT	CASSQSEHSSNQPQHF
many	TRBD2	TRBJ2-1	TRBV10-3	TGTGCCATCAGTGCTTCGGTGGGGGACTATAACAATGAGCAGTTCTTC	CAISASVGDYNNEQFF
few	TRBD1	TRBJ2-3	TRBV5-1	TGCGCCAGCAGAGATCAGACAGGGATAACAGATACGCAGTATTTT	CASRDQTGITDTQYF
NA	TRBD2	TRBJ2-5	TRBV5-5	TGTGCCAGCAGCCCGGGACTAGCGGGTTTGGAGACCCAGTACTTC	CASSPGLAGLETQYF
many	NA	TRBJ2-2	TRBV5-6	TGTGCCAGCAGCTTGCTGAACGGGGAGCTGTTTTTT	CASSLLNGELFF
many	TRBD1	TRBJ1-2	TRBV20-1	TGCAGTGCTAGAGCCGACAGGGTTGGCTACACCTTC	CSARADRVGYTF
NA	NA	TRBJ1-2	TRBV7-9	TGTGCCAGCAGCCTAGCGGAGGGCTACACCTTC	CASSLAEGYTF
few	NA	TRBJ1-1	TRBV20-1	TGCAGTGCTAGAGTCGGCAGCTTTGAAGCTTTCTTT	CSARVGSFEAFF